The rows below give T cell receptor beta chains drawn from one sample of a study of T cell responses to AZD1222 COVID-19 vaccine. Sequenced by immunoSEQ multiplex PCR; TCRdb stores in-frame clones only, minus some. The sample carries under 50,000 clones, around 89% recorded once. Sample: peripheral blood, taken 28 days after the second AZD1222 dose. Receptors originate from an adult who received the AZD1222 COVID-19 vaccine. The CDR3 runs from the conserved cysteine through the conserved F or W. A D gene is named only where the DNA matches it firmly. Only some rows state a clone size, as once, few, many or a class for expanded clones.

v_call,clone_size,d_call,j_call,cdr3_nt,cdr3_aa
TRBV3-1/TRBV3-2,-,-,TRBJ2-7,TGTGCCAGCAGTCCCCATGGGACCCCCGGGGAGCAGTACTTC,CASSPHGTPGEQYF
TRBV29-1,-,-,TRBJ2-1,TGCAGCGTAGCCTCGGGCAGAGGGGTCTACAATGAGCAGTTCTTC,CSVASGRGVYNEQFF
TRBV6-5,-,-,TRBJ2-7,TGTGCCAGCAAAGCCCTAGGAGGCAACGAGCAGTACTTC,CASKALGGNEQYF
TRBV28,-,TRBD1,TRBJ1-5,TGTGCCAGCAGTTCACAGGGGGCTCGTCAGCCCCAGCATTTT,CASSSQGARQPQHF
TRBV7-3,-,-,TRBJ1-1,TGTGCCAGCAGCTTCACGGGATTCACTGAAGCTTTCTTT,CASSFTGFTEAFF
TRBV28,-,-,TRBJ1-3,TGTGCCAGCAGCCTCGGGGGGGGCACAGGAAACACCATATATTTT,CASSLGGGTGNTIYF
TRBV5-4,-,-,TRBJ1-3,TGTGCCAGCAGCCGCCGAGCACGGAGAGATACTGGAAACACCATATATTTT,CASSRRARRDTGNTIYF
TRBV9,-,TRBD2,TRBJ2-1,TGTGCCAGCAGCGTAGCTGAACTAGCGGGGGTCAATGAGCAGTTCTTC,CASSVAELAGVNEQFF
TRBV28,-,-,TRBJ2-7,TGTGCCAGCAACCTAATCGACAGTCCCTACGAGCAGTACTTC,CASNLIDSPYEQYF
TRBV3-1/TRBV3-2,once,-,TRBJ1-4,TGTGCCAGCAGCCCTAGCTACAAGGCCCAAAAGGGAAAACTGTTTTTT,CASSPSYKAQKGKLFF
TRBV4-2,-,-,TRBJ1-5,TGTGCCAGCAGCCAAGATCCGGGATTCGGGCCCCAGCATTTT,CASSQDPGFGPQHF
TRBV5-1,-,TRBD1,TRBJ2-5,TGCGCCAGCAGCGTGTACTATGCCACCGGGACAGGGCTCGGTGAGACCCAGTACTTC,CASSVYYATGTGLGETQYF
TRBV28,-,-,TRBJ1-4,TGTGCCAGCCGTGGGACGTCAGGTGAAAAACTGTTTTTT,CASRGTSGEKLFF
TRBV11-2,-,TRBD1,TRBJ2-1,TGTGCCAGCAGCCCAGGACAGGGGCAGTTCTTC,CASSPGQGQFF
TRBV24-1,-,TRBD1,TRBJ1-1,TGTGCCACCCCGACAGGGAAGAACACTGAAGCTTTCTTT,CATPTGKNTEAFF